In this sample, the clone carrying this T cell receptor (beta chain) turned up many times. Its antigen is still unknown. The sample is drawn from a study of regulatory T cells in long-lasting Graves disease. The TCR beta library used iRepertoire HTBI primers with Arm-PCR amplification of CDR3. TCRdb itself ran the multiplex PCR reads through MiXCR, one entry per CDR3 protein. The table has 500,000 or so distinct CDR3 sequences, more than 15% seen once. Germline CDR1 and CDR2: SGHAT and FQNNGV. CDR3 size: 15 residues. Trimming stripped 1 base from V and 5 bases from J, with 14 bases between. Findings and caveats of the study: Gene preferences differed: TRBV28, TRBJ1-2, TRBJ2-5 in persistent cases.

Time point reported: newly diagnosed GD, antithyroid drugs for less than 3 months. PBMCs provided the RNA from which the TCR library was made. These data are also associated with another study on T cells in Graves' hyperthyroidism and ophthalmopathy. That source reports: Graves' hyperthyroidism is called stable when ophthalmopathy does not progress within 18 months. The TCR CDR3 was amplified in a first-round RT-PCR using the HTBI primer set. Progression to ophthalmopathy was predicted a median of approximately 6.4 months early.

The receptor comes from a woman aged 35 to 60 with Graves disease. The chain links TRBV11-2 to TRBJ1-1; weak D call: TRBD1 (5 bases). The sample consisted of peripheral blood mononuclear cells (PBMCs), taken at new diagnosis, from a patient treated with antithyroid drugs. The DNA for the CDR3 is TGTGCCAGCAGCTTAGTAGGAGGGGATTTGACTGAAGCTTTCTTT. It yields the protein CASSLVGGDLTEAFF.